These 25 T cell receptor beta chains originate from one sample sequenced in a study of shared clonotypes between healthy human individuals. Sequencing was performed with immunoSEQ multiplex PCR; in TCRdb, only in-frame clones are kept and a portion is missing. Seen here are about 2 million clones, roughly 95% observed once, and the top ten hold 0.1% to 0.15%. Sequences were obtained from naive CD4+ T cells sorted from blood. The subset here: CD45RA+ positively selected. The receptors were gathered from a young man in good health.

The CDR3 bases are TGTGCCAGCAGTGGGCTAGGGGATACGCAGTATTTT. Translated, it gives CASSGLGDTQYF. The chain uses TRBV2 and TRBJ2-3; D unclear. V was pared by 4 bases and J by 6 bases, with 8 bases between. Germline values: CDR1 SNHLY, CDR2 FYNNEI. The CDR3 consists of 12 residues.

This clone was counted only a few times. The chain combines TRBV7-9 with TRBJ1-6, with TRBD1 as a possible D gene (5 bases). The CDR3 covers 15 residues. Germline V gene lookup returns CDR1 SEHNR and CDR2 FQNEAQ (reference sequence). V was clipped by 5 bases and J by 6 bases, with 14 bases between them. The CDR3 coding sequence is TGTGCCAGCAGCGGAAGCGGGGGGTCTAATTCACCCCTCCACTTT. Translation gives CASSGSGGSNSPLHF.

The genes are TRBV25-1 and TRBJ1-2; D gene ambiguous. Germline V CDR1 and CDR2: MGHDK, SYGVNS. CDR3 size: 13 residues. Deletions cut 1 base from V and 2 bases from J, with 5 bases between. The CDR3 region is CASSESGNYGYTF. The CDR3 DNA follows: TGTGCCAGCAGTGAATCCGGGAACTATGGCTACACCTTC.

This chain joins TRBV27 and TRBJ1-5, with a weak D call TRBD1 (5 bases). Per germline, CDR1 MNHEY and CDR2 SMNVEV (reference sequence). The CDR3 has 15 residues. The germline V and J ends were trimmed by 1 base and 4 bases, with 11 bases remaining between them. CDR3 sequence (DNA): TGTGCCAGCAGTTTATTCCAGGGAGGTAATCAGCCCCAGCATTTT. Protein product: CASSLFQGGNQPQHF.

V gene TRBV7-9 combines with J gene TRBJ2-7; D is possibly TRBD2 (5 bases). V gave up 5 bases and J gave up 0 bases, with 17 bases separating them. Per the germline V gene, CDR1 is SEHNR and CDR2 is FQNEAQ (reference sequence). The CDR3 totals 16 residues. CDR3 sequence (DNA): TGTGCCAGCAGCCCGGGGTGGCACTCCAGCTCCTACGAGCAGTACTTC. Translating gives CASSPGWHSSSYEQYF.

As for this clone: Other nucleotide sequences from this sample produce the same CDR3. The genes are TRBV5-1 and TRBJ1-3; tentative D call: TRBD1 (6 bases). The CDR3 length is 14 residues. V dropped 3 bases and J dropped 0 bases, with 7 bases sitting between them. Germline V CDR1 and CDR2: SGHRS, YFSETQ. CDR3 sequence reads: CASSSDSSGNTIYF. CDR3 DNA sequence: TGCGCCAGCAGCTCGGACAGCTCTGGAAACACCATATATTTT. The complete variable domain, with remaining parts taken from reference TRBV5-1 and TRBJ1-3, reads KAGVTQTPRYLIKTRGQQVTLSCSPISGHRSVSWYQQTPGQGLQFLFEYFSETQRNKGNFPGRFSGRQFSNSRSEMNVSTLELGDSALYLCASSSDSSGNTIYFGEGSWLTVV.

The chain employs TRBV30 and TRBJ2-4, with 9 bases identical to TRBD1. Germline V gives CDR1 GTSNPN, CDR2 SVGIG (reference sequence). The CDR3 is made up of 14 amino acids. The V gene end was trimmed by 2 bases and the J gene end by 6 bases; junction bases not matched to a gene: 5. The chain's CDR3 is CAWSRTGERNIQYF. The CDR3 DNA follows: TGTGCCTGGAGTCGGACAGGGGAGAGAAACATTCAGTACTTC.

This clone has only a few counts. The same CDR3 also results from other DNA sequences found in this sample. The V call is TRBV9, the J call TRBJ2-1, with D possibly matching TRBD2 (5 bases). Germline CDR1 and CDR2: SGDLS and YYNGEE. V was clipped by 0 bases and J by 3 bases, with 10 bases between them. The CDR3 contains 15 residues. CDR3 DNA: TGTGCCAGCAGCGTAGGGGATAGCGTCTACAATGAGCAGTTCTTC. Encoded protein: CASSVGDSVYNEQFF.

The V call is TRBV18, the J call TRBJ1-1; D is ambiguous. The CDR3 runs 14 residues. The germline V gene has CDR1 KGHSH and CDR2 LQKENI. V gave up 0 bases and J gave up 11 bases, with 16 bases separating them. CDR3 DNA sequence: TGTGCCAGCTCACCACCGAAAAGGCCCTTGGACGCTTTCTTT. It is translated as CASSPPKRPLDAFF.

This clone occurred once. The chain is built from TRBV5-1 and TRBJ2-7; D unclear. The V gene lost 1 base and the J gene lost 2 bases, with 10 bases spanning the gap. Germline lookup yields CDR1 SGHRS and CDR2 YFSETQ. This CDR3 spans 14 amino acids. CDR3 loop: CASSLTVPPYEQYF. As DNA, the CDR3 is TGCGCCAGCAGCTTGACGGTACCTCCCTACGAGCAGTACTTC.

This clone was counted once. This chain joins TRBV6-1 and TRBJ1-1; no clear D gene. Looked up from germline, CDR1 is MNHNS and CDR2 is SASEGT. The CDR3 covers 15 residues. V was pared by 5 bases and J by 5 bases, with 18 bases between. The CDR3: CASSPGGGMVTEAFF. As DNA, the CDR3 is TGTGCCAGCAGTCCCGGTGGAGGGATGGTGACTGAAGCTTTCTTT.

The rearrangement joins TRBV6-9 to TRBJ2-2, with 14 bases matching TRBD2. The V gene end was trimmed by 4 bases and the J gene end by 5 bases; junction bases not matched to a gene: 3. This CDR3 contains 16 residues. Germline V gene sequence: CDR1 MNHGY, CDR2 SVAAGI. In DNA, the CDR3 is TGTGCCAGCAGTTCGACTAGCGGGGGGGAAACCGGGGAGCTGTTTTTT. This gives the protein CASSSTSGGETGELFF.

The rearrangement uses TRBV7-2 and TRBJ2-7; D is uncertain. Germline V gene data show CDR1 as SGHTA and CDR2 as FQGNSA. This CDR3 spans 14 amino acids. Trimming removed 7 bases from V and 6 bases from J, with 19 bases in between. The CDR3 reads CASKRNMLGSEQYF. For the CDR3, the DNA is TGTGCCAGCAAAAGGAATATGCTAGGAAGCGAGCAGTACTTC.

This sequence joins TRBV10-3 and TRBJ1-4, with 8 bases aligning to TRBD1. Germline V gives CDR1 ENHRY, CDR2 SYGVKD. This CDR3 has 13 amino acids. The J segment lost 0 bases and the V segment lost 10 bases, leaving 1 base of the junction unmatched. This CDR3 reads CATTGATNEKLFF. The CDR3 DNA reads as TGTGCCACGACAGGGGCAACTAATGAAAAACTGTTTTTT.

The CDR3 sequence is CATSWTGSNVETQYF. Written as DNA, the CDR3 is TGTGCCACAAGTTGGACAGGGTCGAATGTAGAGACCCAGTACTTC. The chain recombines TRBV4-2 with TRBJ2-5, with 8 bases fitting TRBD1. After removal of 10 bases from V and 4 bases from J, the junction contained 14 bases not matched to a gene. The CDR3 totals 15 residues. Germline V gene data show CDR1 as LGHNA and CDR2 as YNFKEQ.

This rearrangement joins TRBV6-5 to TRBJ2-1; D not resolved. CDR3 length: 13 residues. CDR1 is MNHEY and CDR2 is SVGAGI in the germline V gene. V was pared by 10 bases and J by 5 bases, with 15 bases between. CDR3 sequence: CAIGSWSDNEQFF. For the CDR3, the DNA is TGTGCCATCGGTTCTTGGAGCGACAATGAGCAGTTCTTC.

The V gene is TRBV6-6, the J gene TRBJ1-5; D is possibly TRBD1 (5 bases). This CDR3 comprises 16 residues. Germline CDR1 reads MNHNY; CDR2 reads SVGAGI (reference sequence). V lost 7 bases to trimming and J lost 0 bases, with 16 bases between them. This CDR3 is CASNPKGGVSNQPQHF. The CDR3 DNA reads as TGTGCCAGCAATCCGAAGGGAGGGGTTAGCAATCAGCCCCAGCATTTT.

This sequence joins TRBV11-3 and TRBJ2-1; 7 positions match TRBD1. Germline V gives CDR1 SGHNT, CDR2 YENEEA. With V trimmed by 5 bases and J by 0 bases, 7 bases remained unmatched. There are 16 residues in the CDR3. The CDR3 DNA reads as TGTGCCAGCAGCACGGCAGGGGGTCTCTCCTACAATGAGCAGTTCTTC. Encoded protein: CASSTAGGLSYNEQFF.

Of note for this clone: A single base separates this from a much larger clone, so it may be a read error. Different DNA sequences within this sample yield the same CDR3. The chain recombines TRBV30 with TRBJ1-2, with a tentative D call TRBD1 (6 bases). This CDR3 has 13 residues. CDR1 GTSNPN and CDR2 SVGIG come from the germline V gene (reference sequence). V shed 2 bases and J shed 4 bases, with 11 bases lying between them. For the CDR3, the DNA is TGTGCCTGGAGTCTAGGGGGTTTCTATGGCTACACCTTC. Protein sequence: CAWSLGGFYGYTF.

The V and J genes are TRBV20-1 and TRBJ2-5, with TRBD2 matching over 7 bases. The CDR3 covers 10 residues. Trimming took 6 bases from V and 9 from J; bases not matched to a gene: 4. The V gene's germline CDR1 is DFQATT and CDR2 SNEGSKA (reference sequence). Here the CDR3 DNA reads TGCAGTGCCCAGAGCGGGGCCCAGTACTTC. This sequence encodes CSAQSGAQYF.

The V and J genes are TRBV4-1 and TRBJ2-7; 12 bases line up with TRBD2. Germline values: CDR1 MGHRA, CDR2 YSYEKL. Trimming cost V 4 bases and J 0 bases; bases outside gene matches: 4. The CDR3 is 16 residues long. CDR3 nucleotides: TGCGCCAGCAGCCCGACTAGCGGGGGCCGCTCCTACGAGCAGTACTTC. Protein product: CASSPTSGGRSYEQYF.

As regards this clone: At the DNA level, this CDR3 is encoded by other sequences in the same sample as well. The chain carries TRBV5-1 and TRBJ1-1; D gene unclear. The V end lost 0 bases, the J end lost 5 bases, and 14 bases lay between the germline ends. This CDR3 has 15 amino acids. CDR1 and CDR2 from the germline V gene are SGHRS and YFSETQ. The CDR3 DNA follows: TGCGCCAGCAGCTTGGTTGGGGAGGGAGGGACTGAAGCTTTCTTT. Translated, it gives CASSLVGEGGTEAFF.

The chain links TRBV11-2 to TRBJ2-5; 7 bases agree with TRBD1. CDR3 size: 14 residues. Germline CDR1 and CDR2: SGHAT and FQNNGV. J gave up 3 bases and V 5 bases, and 6 bases lay outside the gene matches. Written as DNA, the CDR3 is TGTGCCAGCAGCATAAGGGGGCTCGAAGAGACCCAGTACTTC. This gives the protein CASSIRGLEETQYF.

Note on this clone: This same CDR3 is encoded by further DNA sequences in the sample. V gene TRBV10-3 combines with J gene TRBJ1-1; TRBD1 is a possible D gene (6 bases). The germline CDR1 and CDR2 sequences are ENHRY and SYGVKD. The CDR3 is 12 amino acids. Trimming pared 3 bases from V and 8 bases from J, leaving 10 bases between. In nucleotides, the CDR3 is TGTGCCATCAGTGAAGGAGGGACAGAAGCTTTCTTT. Its protein product is CAISEGGTEAFF.

This rearrangement joins TRBV5-4 to TRBJ2-6; D gene unclear. Trimming removed 4 bases from V and 1 base from J, with 9 bases in between. Germline-derived CDR1 and CDR2 are SGHNT and YYREEE (reference sequence). This CDR3 comprises 15 residues. This CDR3 reads CASSMGFSGANVLTF. The CDR3 nucleotides are TGTGCCAGCAGCATGGGGTTTTCTGGGGCCAACGTCCTGACTTTC.